The 9 T cell receptor beta chains below all came from one sample that was sequenced in a study of blood T cells in healthy people across ages. PCR was performed a second time for about 7 to 12 cycles using a sample-barcoded 5' primer and a J-beta primer mix. Via MiXCR, TCRdb re-called the 5' RACE reads, giving one row per CDR3 protein. This repertoire shows about 640,000 distinct CDR3 sequences, roughly 53% found once; its top ten account for 30% to 40%. The specimen was blood. Every receptor here comes from a man aged 55 to 69 in good health.

This rearrangement joins TRBV15 to TRBJ2-5, with a weak D call TRBD1 (6 bases). This CDR3 region has 15 residues. Germline V gives CDR1 LNHNV, CDR2 YYDKDF (reference sequence). Trimming shortened V by 0 bases and J by 5 bases, and 13 bases separated the two germline ends. The CDR3 region is CATSRDRGMVETQYF. DNA for the CDR3: TGTGCCACCAGCAGAGATAGGGGGATGGTGGAGACCCAGTACTTC.

This clonotype was detected once. V and J are TRBV20-1 and TRBJ2-6; a weak D match, TRBD1 (6 bases). In germline, CDR1 is DFQATT, CDR2 SNEGSKA (reference sequence). This CDR3 comprises 17 residues. The V and J ends lost 0 bases and 0 bases respectively, with 12 bases between them. The CDR3 DNA is TGCAGTGCTAGAGATACGGGACACTTCTCTGGGGCCAACGTCCTGACTTTC. This translates into CSARDTGHFSGANVLTF.

The chain is built from TRBV12-3 or TRBV12-4 and TRBJ2-3; weak D call: TRBD1 (6 bases). The CDR3 runs to 15 residues. Trimming cost V 2 bases and J 11 bases, with 20 bases left between them. The CDR3 DNA follows: TGTGCCAGCAGTTTATCAAGCGTGGGGGCAGATGTGCAGTATTTT. Translation gives CASSLSSVGADVQYF.

This rearrangement joins TRBV10-3 to TRBJ1-6, with 10 bases identical to TRBD1. Germline CDR1 and CDR2: ENHRY and SYGVKD. The CDR3 contains 18 residues. With V trimmed by 6 bases and J by 10 bases, 18 bases remained unmatched. The CDR3 spells CAISKDRGLGDIRSPLHF. In DNA, the CDR3 is TGTGCCATCAGCAAAGACAGGGGGCTTGGGGATATACGGTCACCCCTCCACTTT.

The chain links TRBV4-2 to TRBJ2-1; 12 bases agree with TRBD2. CDR3 size: 17 residues. Trimming took 2 bases from V and 2 from J; bases not matched to a gene: 4. Looked up from germline, CDR1 is LGHNA and CDR2 is YNFKEQ. The CDR3: CASSQPRTSGAYNEQFF. DNA for the CDR3: TGTGCCAGCAGCCAACCTAGGACTAGCGGGGCCTACAATGAGCAGTTCTTC.

The chain couples TRBV9 to TRBJ1-2; perhaps TRBD1 as D (5 bases). CDR1 is SGDLS, CDR2 YYNGEE, per germline. The V end was cut by 1 base, the J end by 8 bases, with 18 bases between. CDR3 size: 15 residues. CDR3 sequence (DNA): TGTGCCAGCAGCGTAAGGGACGCGAGGGTGGGGGGCTACACCTTC. It encodes CASSVRDARVGGYTF. Supplemented by reference TRBV9 and TRBJ1-2, the full variable domain reads DSGVTQTPKHLITATGQRVTLRCSPRSGDLSVYWYQQSLDQGLQFLIQYYNGEERAKGNILERFSAQQFPDLHSELNLSSLELGDSALYFCASSVRDARVGGYTFGSGTRLTVV.

The chain couples TRBV3-1 to TRBJ1-6; D is unclear. In germline, CDR1 is LGHDT, CDR2 YNNKEL (reference sequence). The V gene lost 0 bases and the J gene lost 10 bases, with 16 bases spanning the gap. This CDR3 region has 16 residues. The CDR3 protein is CASSQDSAAIGSPLHF. DNA of the CDR3: TGTGCCAGCAGCCAAGATTCGGCCGCCATCGGATCACCCCTCCACTTT. Together with reference TRBV3-1 and TRBJ1-6, the CDR3 gives the full variable domain: DTAVSQTPKYLVTQMGNDKSIKCEQNLGHDTMYWYKQDSKKFLKIMFSYNNKELIINETVPNRFSPKSPDKAHLNLHINSLELGDSAVYFCASSQDSAAIGSPLHFGNGTRLTVT.

This chain links TRBV4-1 with TRBJ2-7; TRBD2 agrees at 10 bases. V lost 1 base, J lost 3 bases, and 3 bases stayed unmatched. The CDR3 covers 15 residues. Germline lookup yields CDR1 MGHRA and CDR2 YSYEKL. The DNA for the CDR3 is TGCGCCAGCAGCCAAGTACTAGCGGGGTACTACGAGCAGTACTTC. Protein: CASSQVLAGYYEQYF.

The V and J genes are TRBV9 and TRBJ2-7, with 9 bases aligning to TRBD2. Germline assignment: CDR1 SGDLS and CDR2 YYNGEE. The ends lost 3 bases at V and 6 bases at J; junction bases unmatched: 10. This CDR3 region has 15 residues. CDR3 region: CASSAGGRALGEQYF. Written as DNA, the CDR3 is TGTGCCAGCAGCGCCGGCGGGAGGGCCCTTGGCGAGCAGTACTTC.